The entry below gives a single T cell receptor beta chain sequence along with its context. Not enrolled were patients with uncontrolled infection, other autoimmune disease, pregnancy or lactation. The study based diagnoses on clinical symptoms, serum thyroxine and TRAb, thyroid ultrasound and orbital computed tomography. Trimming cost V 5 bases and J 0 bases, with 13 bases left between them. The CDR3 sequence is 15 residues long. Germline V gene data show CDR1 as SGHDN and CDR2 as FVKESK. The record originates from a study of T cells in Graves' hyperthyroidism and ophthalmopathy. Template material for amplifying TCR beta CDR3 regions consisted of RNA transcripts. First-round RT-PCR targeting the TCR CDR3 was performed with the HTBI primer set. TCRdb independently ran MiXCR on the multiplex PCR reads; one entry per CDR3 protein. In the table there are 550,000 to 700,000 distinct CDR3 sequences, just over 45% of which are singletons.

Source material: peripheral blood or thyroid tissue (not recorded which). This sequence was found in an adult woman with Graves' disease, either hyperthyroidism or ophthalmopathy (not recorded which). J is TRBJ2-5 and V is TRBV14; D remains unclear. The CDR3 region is CASSKTLDYQETQYF. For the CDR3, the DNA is TGTGCCAGCAGCAAGACGCTAGACTACCAAGAGACCCAGTACTTC.